This is a list of T cell receptor beta chains from one sample in a study of cytomegalovirus exposure and HLA in healthy donors. Here immunoSEQ multiplex PCR was the method, and the copy in TCRdb shows in-frame clones only, minus some. The data contain 65,000 to 90,000 clones, approximately 79% of them seen just once; the ten biggest clones take up approximately 2.4%. The specimen was PBMCs. Source of these receptors: a man under 40 in good health and CMV-seronegative. The CDR3 runs from the conserved cysteine through the conserved F or W. The D gene is left open where the match is weak. Size tells how often a clone was seen (once, few, many) or the class of an expanded clone, and some rows leave it out.

>TRBV4-3|.|.|TRBJ2-1
CASSQEEGNSGEQFF
TGCGCCAGCAGCCAAGAAGAAGGGAACAGCGGTGAGCAGTTCTTC
>TRBV19|.|TRBD2|TRBJ2-1
CASSHSGTQFF
TGTGCCAGTAGTCATAGCGGGACCCAGTTCTTC
>TRBV9|once|TRBD2|TRBJ2-7
CASSVSSGSSYEQYF
TGTGCCAGCAGCGTAAGTAGCGGGAGCTCCTACGAGCAGTACTTC
>TRBV15|.|TRBD1|TRBJ1-2
CATSRDRGRLNYGYTF
TGTGCCACCAGCAGAGACAGGGGGAGGCTTAACTATGGCTACACCTTC
>TRBV7-8|.|TRBD2|TRBJ2-1
CASSLAAGVSVEQFF
TGTGCCAGCAGCTTAGCAGCGGGAGTATCAGTGGAGCAGTTCTTC
>TRBV7-2|.|.|TRBJ2-7
CASSRGYEQYF
TGTGCCAGCAGCCGGGGCTACGAGCAGTACTTC
>TRBV2|.|TRBD1|TRBJ1-2
CASSFRGKGGYTF
TGTGCCAGCAGTTTCAGGGGGAAAGGTGGCTACACCTTC
>TRBV27|.|.|TRBJ1-6
CASHSPGAGDSLHF
TGTGCCAGCCATTCGCCGGGGGCGGGAGATTCCCTCCACTTT
>TRBV29-1|.|.|TRBJ2-1
CSSQVWQFF
TGCAGCTCCCAGGTTTGGCAGTTCTTC
>TRBV5-1|few|TRBD1|TRBJ2-7
CASSLGQGYYEQYF
TGCGCCAGCAGCTTGGGACAGGGATACTACGAGCAGTACTTC
>TRBV4-2|.|TRBD2|TRBJ2-3
CASSQDLTSGRGGDTQYF
TGTGCCAGCAGCCAAGATTTGACTAGCGGGAGAGGGGGAGATACGCAGTATTTT
>TRBV7-9|.|TRBD2|TRBJ2-3
CASSYRLAGGPGDTQYF
TGTGCCAGCAGCTATCGACTAGCGGGGGGGCCGGGGGATACGCAGTATTTT
>TRBV5-1|.|.|TRBJ1-5
CASSLAGAVTQPQHF
TGCGCCAGCAGCCTAGCGGGGGCGGTCACTCAGCCCCAGCATTTT
>TRBV2|.|TRBD2|TRBJ2-3
CASSVPGLAGGSTDTQYF
TGTGCCAGCAGCGTCCCGGGACTAGCGGGGGGGAGCACAGATACGCAGTATTTT
>TRBV10-3|.|TRBD2|TRBJ2-5
CAIQRGPQETQYF
TGTGCCATCCAGCGGGGTCCACAAGAGACCCAGTACTTC
>TRBV6-6|.|TRBD1|TRBJ1-1
CASSQRQGRGAFF
TGTGCCAGCAGCCAACGACAGGGAAGGGGAGCTTTCTTT
>TRBV28|.|.|TRBJ1-2
CASRTTANYGYTF
TGTGCCAGCAGAACGACAGCAAACTATGGCTACACCTTC
>TRBV5-6|.|TRBD2|TRBJ2-4
CASSVPGLAQSKDIQYF
TGTGCCAGCAGCGTGCCGGGACTAGCCCAATCCAAAGACATTCAGTACTTC
>TRBV28|few|TRBD1|TRBJ1-6
CASSTGQGYNSPLHF
TGTGCCAGCAGCACGGGACAGGGGTATAATTCACCCCTCCACTTT
>TRBV18|.|TRBD1|TRBJ1-1
CASSPLGRSTGTGTTEAFF
TGTGCCAGCTCCCCCTTGGGACGATCGACCGGGACAGGGACCACTGAAGCTTTCTTT
>TRBV19|.|.|TRBJ2-3
CASSNRRADTQYF
TGTGCCAGTAGTAACCGCAGGGCCGATACGCAGTATTTT
>TRBV6-5|.|TRBD2|TRBJ2-5
CASSWELAGEAQYF
TGTGCCAGCAGTTGGGAGCTAGCGGGAGAGGCCCAGTACTTC
>TRBV4-1|few|.|TRBJ1-1
CASSQGTVNTEAFF
TGCGCCAGCAGCCAAGGGACAGTGAACACTGAAGCTTTCTTT
>TRBV10-1|.|.|TRBJ2-1
CASSKGELMNEQFF
TGCGCCAGCAGTAAAGGGGAACTAATGAATGAGCAGTTCTTC
>TRBV7-2|.|.|TRBJ2-5
CASSLARQETQYF
TGTGCCAGCAGCTTAGCTCGGCAAGAGACCCAGTACTTC